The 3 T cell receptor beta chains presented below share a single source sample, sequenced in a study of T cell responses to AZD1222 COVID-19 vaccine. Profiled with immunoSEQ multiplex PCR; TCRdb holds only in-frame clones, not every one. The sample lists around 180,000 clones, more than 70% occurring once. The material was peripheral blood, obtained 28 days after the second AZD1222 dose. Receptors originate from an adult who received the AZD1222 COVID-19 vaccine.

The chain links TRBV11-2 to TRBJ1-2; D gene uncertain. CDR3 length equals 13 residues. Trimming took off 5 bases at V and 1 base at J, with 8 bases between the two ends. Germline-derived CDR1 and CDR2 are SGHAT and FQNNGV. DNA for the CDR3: TGTGCCAGCAGCCGGGAGAGTAACTATGGCTACACCTTC. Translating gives CASSRESNYGYTF.

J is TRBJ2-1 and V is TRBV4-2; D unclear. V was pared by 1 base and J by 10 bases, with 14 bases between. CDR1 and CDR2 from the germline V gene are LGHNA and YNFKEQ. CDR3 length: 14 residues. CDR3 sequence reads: CASSQGSGPGEQFF. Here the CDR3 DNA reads TGTGCCAGCAGCCAAGGTTCTGGCCCAGGCGAGCAGTTCTTC.

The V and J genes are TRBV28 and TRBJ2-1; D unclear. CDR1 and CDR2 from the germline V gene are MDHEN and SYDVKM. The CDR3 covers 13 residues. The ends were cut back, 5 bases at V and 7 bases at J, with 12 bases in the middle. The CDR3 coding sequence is TGTGCCAGCAGTCCCCCGGCAGTAAATGAGCAGTTCTTC. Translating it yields CASSPPAVNEQFF.